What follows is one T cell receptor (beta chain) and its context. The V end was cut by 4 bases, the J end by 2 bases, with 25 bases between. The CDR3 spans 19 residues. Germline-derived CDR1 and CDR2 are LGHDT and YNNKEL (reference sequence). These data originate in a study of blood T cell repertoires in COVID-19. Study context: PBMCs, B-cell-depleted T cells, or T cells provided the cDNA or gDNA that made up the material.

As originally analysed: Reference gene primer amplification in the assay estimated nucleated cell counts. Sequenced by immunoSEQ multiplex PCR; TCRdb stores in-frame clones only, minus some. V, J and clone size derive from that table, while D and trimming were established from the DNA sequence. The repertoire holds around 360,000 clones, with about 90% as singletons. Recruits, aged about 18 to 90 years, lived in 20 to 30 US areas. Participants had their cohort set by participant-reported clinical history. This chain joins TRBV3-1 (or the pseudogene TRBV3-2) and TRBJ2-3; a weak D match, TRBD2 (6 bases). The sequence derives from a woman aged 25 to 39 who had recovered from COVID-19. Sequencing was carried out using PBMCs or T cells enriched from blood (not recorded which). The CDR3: CASSPPFDEWRAYTDTQYF. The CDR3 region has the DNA TGTGCCAGCAGCCCCCCTTTCGATGAATGGAGGGCGTACACAGATACGCAGTATTTT.